These 18 T cell receptor beta chains originate from one sample sequenced in a study of blood T cell repertoires in COVID-19. The table came from immunoSEQ multiplex PCR; TCRdb's copy has only in-frame clones and leaves some out. Counted here are 160,000 or so clones, about 85% occurring once; the ten biggest clones make up around 1.1%. Sequencing was done on a sample of peripheral blood. Source of these receptors: a man aged 35 to 55 with acute or convalescent COVID-19.

This clone was detected a few times. This chain connects TRBV29-1 to TRBJ1-2, with TRBD1 matching 9 bases. Germline CDR1 SQVTM, CDR2 ANQGSEA. V lost 1 base, J lost 7 bases, and 10 bases stayed unmatched. The CDR3 has 15 residues. CDR3: CSVEGDRDALSGYTF. The CDR3 bases are TGCAGCGTTGAAGGGGACAGGGATGCTTTGAGTGGCTACACCTTC.

This chain joins TRBV15 and TRBJ2-3, with D tentatively TRBD1 (5 bases). The germline CDR1 and CDR2 sequences are LNHNV and YYDKDF (reference sequence). The CDR3 length is 16 residues. Between the trimmed V and J ends, which lost 5 bases and 4 bases, there was a span of 19 bases. The CDR3 spells CATSRRSNLGADTQYF. CDR3 DNA sequence: TGTGCCACCAGCCGACGGAGCAATTTAGGGGCAGATACGCAGTATTTT.

This clone has just a few counts. The chain carries TRBV9 and TRBJ1-1; D gene ambiguous. Trimming pared 3 bases from V and 1 base from J, leaving 16 bases between. Germline-derived CDR1 and CDR2 are SGDLS and YYNGEE. This CDR3 is 16 amino acids long. The DNA of the CDR3 is TGTGCCAGCAGCGCCTCCCCCGGTAGGAGGAACACTGAAGCTTTCTTT. Protein sequence: CASSASPGRRNTEAFF.

V is TRBV4-1 and J is TRBJ1-2, with 8 bases matching TRBD1. Unmatched junction bases numbered 12, after V lost 1 base and J lost 8 bases. Germline V gene sequence: CDR1 MGHRA, CDR2 YSYEKL. The CDR3 is 16 amino acids. The CDR3 DNA is TGCGCCAGCAGCCAAGCCCCCGGACAGGGCACGCGGGGCTACACCTTC. This sequence encodes CASSQAPGQGTRGYTF.

This chain uses TRBV13 with TRBJ2-1, with TRBD1 identical over 8 bases. This CDR3 spans 16 amino acids. Germline V lookup: CDR1 PRHDT, CDR2 FYEKMQ (reference sequence). Trimming cost V 4 bases and J 0 bases; bases outside gene matches: 5. The CDR3 DNA sequence: TGTGCCAGCAGCTACGGACAGGGTAGCTCCTACAATGAGCAGTTCTTC. Protein sequence: CASSYGQGSSYNEQFF.

This clone has more than one count but fewer than ten. In the same sample, other DNA sequences code for this CDR3. J is TRBJ1-2 and V is TRBV28; D is possibly TRBD1 (6 bases). The V gene lost 2 bases and the J gene lost 6 bases, with 10 bases spanning the gap. CDR3 length: 13 residues. The germline gives CDR1 MDHEN, CDR2 SYDVKM. The CDR3 DNA sequence: TGTGCCAGCAGTTTAGGGGGGGCGGATGGCTACACCTTC. The encoded protein is CASSLGGADGYTF.

This clone was recorded once. V usage is TRBV4-1 and J usage is TRBJ2-7; TRBD2 matches 7 bases. CDR3 length equals 13 residues. Germline lookup yields CDR1 MGHRA and CDR2 YSYEKL. The V and J ends lost 4 bases and 7 bases, in that order; junction bases with no gene match: 7. CDR3 protein: CASSPDPGGEQYF. DNA of the CDR3: TGCGCCAGCAGCCCAGACCCCGGGGGGGAGCAGTACTTC.

The rearrangement links TRBV7-9 to TRBJ1-2, with D perhaps matching TRBD1 (5 bases). V lost 5 bases, J lost 3 bases, and 19 bases lay in between. Looked up from germline, CDR1 is SEHNR and CDR2 is FQNEAQ (reference sequence). The CDR3 is 16 residues long. CDR3 loop: CASSPRSTAPDYGYTF. The CDR3 DNA reads as TGTGCCAGCAGCCCGAGATCGACAGCGCCCGACTATGGCTACACCTTC.

As DNA, the CDR3 is TGCGCCAGCCGAGGGGCGGGGGGGCAAAAAGATACGCAGTATTTT. Translating gives CASRGAGGQKDTQYF. The V call is TRBV5-1, the J call TRBJ2-3; 9 positions agree with TRBD2. Germline loops: CDR1 SGHRS, CDR2 YFSETQ. After removal of 7 bases from V and 5 bases from J, the junction contained 11 bases not matched to a gene. This CDR3 has 15 amino acids.

The chain uses TRBV11-3 and TRBJ2-3, with D perhaps matching TRBD1 (6 bases). The CDR3 has 13 residues. Looked up from germline, CDR1 is SGHNT and CDR2 is YENEEA. V lost 5 bases, J lost 5 bases, and 11 bases lay in between. This CDR3 reads CASSGGEGDTQYF. The CDR3 DNA sequence: TGTGCCAGCAGCGGGGGCGAGGGAGATACGCAGTATTTT. Using reference TRBV11-3 and TRBJ2-3 for the parts outside the CDR3, the full variable domain is EAGVVQSPRYKIIEKKQPVAFWCNPISGHNTLYWYLQNLGQGPELLIRYENEEAVDDSQLPKDRFSAERLKGVDSTLKIQPAELGDSAVYLCASSGGEGDTQYFGPGTRLTVL.

This clone was seen a single time. The chain joins TRBV19 to TRBJ1-4; possibly TRBD1 for D (6 bases). V lost 2 bases, J lost 8 bases, and 12 bases lay in between. Germline CDR1 and CDR2: LNHDA and SQIVND (reference sequence). This CDR3 spans 14 amino acids. The CDR3 protein is CASSISTGGEKLFF. The DNA of the CDR3 is TGTGCCAGTAGTATATCGACAGGTGGGGAAAAACTGTTTTTT.

The CDR3 DNA sequence: TGTGCCAGCTCACCAATCAGGGATCATAATTCACCCCTCCACTTT. Its protein is CASSPIRDHNSPLHF. This chain uses TRBV18 with TRBJ1-6; TRBD1 is a possible D gene (5 bases). V lost 2 bases to trimming and J lost 5 bases, with 10 bases between them. The CDR3 is made up of 15 amino acids. Looked up from germline, CDR1 is KGHSH and CDR2 is LQKENI.

The CDR3, as DNA: TGTGCCAGCACACAGGGGGCCGACTATGGCTACACCTTC. It translates to CASTQGADYGYTF. The V call is TRBV3-1 (or the pseudogene TRBV3-2), the J call TRBJ1-2; 9 bases map to TRBD1. J was trimmed by 3 bases and V by 7 bases; bases with no gene match: 3. This CDR3 is built from 13 residues. Germline loops: CDR1 LGHDT, CDR2 YNNKEL (reference sequence).

This clone was counted a few times. The chain joins TRBV5-1 to TRBJ1-1; 7 nucleotides agree with TRBD1. Germline values: CDR1 SGHRS, CDR2 YFSETQ. The ends lost 4 bases at V and 1 base at J; junction bases unmatched: 4. This CDR3 region has 14 residues. The CDR3 loop reads CASSEQGGNTEAFF. The DNA of the CDR3 is TGCGCCAGCAGCGAGCAGGGGGGGAACACTGAAGCTTTCTTT.

This chain uses TRBV2 with TRBJ2-3; D call uncertain. This CDR3 contains 15 residues. V was cut by 6 bases and J by 0 bases, with 13 bases left in between. Germline-derived CDR1 and CDR2 are SNHLY and FYNNEI. The CDR3 region has the DNA TGTGCCAGCAGCTCGGCCGACAAGAGCACAGATACGCAGTATTTT. Protein: CASSSADKSTDTQYF.

The V gene is TRBV5-4, the J gene TRBJ1-1; TRBD1 agrees at 7 bases. The germline V gene has CDR1 SGHNT and CDR2 YYREEE (reference sequence). This CDR3 spans 17 amino acids. V gave up 4 bases and J gave up 1 base; unmatched junction bases: 13. In nucleotides, the CDR3 is TGTGCCAGCAGCGCGTATGTAGGGGGCGCTTCGAACACTGAAGCTTTCTTT. Translated: CASSAYVGGASNTEAFF. Based on the CDR3 plus reference TRBV5-4 and TRBJ1-1, the full variable domain is ETGVTQSPTHLIKTRGQQVTLRCSSQSGHNTVSWYQQALGQGPQFIFQYYREEENGRGNFPPRFSGLQFPNYSSELNVNALELDDSALYLCASSAYVGGASNTEAFFGQGTRLTVV.

The chain couples TRBV6-5 to TRBJ1-5; 7 nucleotides align to TRBD1. V shed 6 bases and J 3 bases; nucleotides not matched to a gene: 5. This CDR3 spans 14 amino acids. Germline V gives CDR1 MNHEY, CDR2 SVGAGI. The DNA for the CDR3 is TGTGCCAGCAGGCGGGACAGCCCCAATCAGCCCCAGCATTTT. Residues: CASRRDSPNQPQHF.

The V call is TRBV18, the J call TRBJ2-7, with D perhaps TRBD1 (7 bases). CDR1 is KGHSH and CDR2 is LQKENI in the germline V gene. V lost 3 bases, J lost 3 bases, and 15 bases lay in between. This CDR3 spans 15 amino acids. The DNA of the CDR3 is TGTGCCAGCTCACCCAACCCAGGGGGGAACTACGAGCAGTACTTC. Encoded protein: CASSPNPGGNYEQYF.